What follows describes a single T cell receptor (beta chain). This CDR3 has 15 amino acids. V was pared by 6 bases and J by 2 bases, with 15 bases between. From germline, CDR1 is SGHTS and CDR2 YDEGEE. Some clones are missing from TCRdb's copy, which holds only in-frame ones; the method was immunoSEQ multiplex PCR. The data contain roughly 18,000 clones, over 70% of them singletons. These data come from a study of T cell changes during pregnancy in multiple sclerosis. The sample consisted of CD8+ T cells from peripheral blood mononuclear cells, taken after pregnancy. This TCR derives from a female donor in good health, enrolled as a control in a pregnancy study. The J gene is TRBJ2-1, the V gene TRBV5-8; TRBD2 might be the D (5 bases). CDR3 sequence reads: CASTQAGSAYNEQFF. In nucleotides, the CDR3 is TGTGCCAGCACCCAGGCCGGTAGCGCCTACAATGAGCAGTTCTTC.